This T cell receptor (beta chain) emerged from a study of cytomegalovirus exposure and HLA in healthy donors. Generated by immunoSEQ multiplex PCR, the TCRdb table keeps only in-frame clones and is missing some. The sample yields about 220,000 clones, approximately 80% seen once. Looked up from germline, CDR1 is LNHNV and CDR2 is YYDKDF (reference sequence). The CDR3 totals 17 residues. Trimming took off 0 bases at V and 0 bases at J, with 12 bases between the two ends. This chain uses TRBV15 with TRBJ2-1; D call uncertain. Sequenced sample: PBMCs. This receptor was taken from a woman between 25 and 40 years old in good health and CMV-seropositive. In DNA form, the CDR3 reads TGTGCCACCAGCAGAGAGGCCTACCTGAGCTCCTACAATGAGCAGTTCTTC. The encoded protein is CATSREAYLSSYNEQFF.